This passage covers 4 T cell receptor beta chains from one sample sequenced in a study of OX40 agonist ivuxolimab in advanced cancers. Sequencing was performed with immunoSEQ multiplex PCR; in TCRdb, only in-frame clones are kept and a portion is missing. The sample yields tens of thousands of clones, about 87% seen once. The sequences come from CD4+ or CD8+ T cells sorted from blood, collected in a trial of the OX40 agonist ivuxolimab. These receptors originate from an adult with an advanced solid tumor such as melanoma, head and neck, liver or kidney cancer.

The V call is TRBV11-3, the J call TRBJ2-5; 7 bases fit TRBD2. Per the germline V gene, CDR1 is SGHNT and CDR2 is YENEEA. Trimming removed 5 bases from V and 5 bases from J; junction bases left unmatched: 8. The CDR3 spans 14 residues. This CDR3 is CASSPGRGRETQYF. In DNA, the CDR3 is TGTGCCAGCAGCCCTGGGAGGGGCCGGGAGACCCAGTACTTC.

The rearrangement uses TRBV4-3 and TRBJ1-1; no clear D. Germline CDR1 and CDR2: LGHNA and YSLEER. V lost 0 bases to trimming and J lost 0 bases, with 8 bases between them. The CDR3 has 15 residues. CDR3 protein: CASSQDPLVNTEAFF. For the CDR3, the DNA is TGCGCCAGCAGCCAAGATCCTTTAGTGAACACTGAAGCTTTCTTT.

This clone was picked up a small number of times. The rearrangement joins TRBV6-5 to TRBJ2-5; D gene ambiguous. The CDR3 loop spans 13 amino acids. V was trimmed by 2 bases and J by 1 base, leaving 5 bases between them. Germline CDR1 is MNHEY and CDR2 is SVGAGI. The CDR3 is CASSYAGQETQYF. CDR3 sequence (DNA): TGTGCCAGCAGTTACGCCGGCCAAGAGACCCAGTACTTC.

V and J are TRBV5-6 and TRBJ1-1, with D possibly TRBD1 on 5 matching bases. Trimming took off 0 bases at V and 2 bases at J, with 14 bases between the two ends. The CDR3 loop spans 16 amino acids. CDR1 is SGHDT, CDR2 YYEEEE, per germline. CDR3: CASSLVRGSGNTEAFF. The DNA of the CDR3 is TGTGCCAGCAGCTTGGTAAGGGGATCGGGCAACACTGAAGCTTTCTTT. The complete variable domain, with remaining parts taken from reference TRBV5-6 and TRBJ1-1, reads DAGVTQSPTHLIKTRGQQVTLRCSPKSGHDTVSWYQQALGQGPQFIFQYYEEEERQRGNFPDRFSGHQFPNYSSELNVNALLLGDSALYLCASSLVRGSGNTEAFFGQGTRLTVV.